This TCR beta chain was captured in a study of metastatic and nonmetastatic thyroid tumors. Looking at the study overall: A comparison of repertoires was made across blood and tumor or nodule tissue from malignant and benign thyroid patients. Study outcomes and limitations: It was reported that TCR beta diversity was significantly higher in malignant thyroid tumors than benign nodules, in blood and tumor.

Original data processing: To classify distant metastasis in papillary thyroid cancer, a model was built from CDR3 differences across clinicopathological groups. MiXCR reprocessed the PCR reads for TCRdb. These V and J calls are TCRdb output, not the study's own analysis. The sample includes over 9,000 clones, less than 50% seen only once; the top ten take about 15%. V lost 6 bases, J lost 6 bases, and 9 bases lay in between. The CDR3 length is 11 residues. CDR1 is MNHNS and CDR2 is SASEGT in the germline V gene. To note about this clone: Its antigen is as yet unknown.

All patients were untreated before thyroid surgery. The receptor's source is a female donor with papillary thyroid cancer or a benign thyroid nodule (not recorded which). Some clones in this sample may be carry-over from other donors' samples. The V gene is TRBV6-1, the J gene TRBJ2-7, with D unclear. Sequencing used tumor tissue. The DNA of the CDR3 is TGTGCCAGCAGATCTTTGGGCGAGCAGTACTTC. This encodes CASRSLGEQYF.